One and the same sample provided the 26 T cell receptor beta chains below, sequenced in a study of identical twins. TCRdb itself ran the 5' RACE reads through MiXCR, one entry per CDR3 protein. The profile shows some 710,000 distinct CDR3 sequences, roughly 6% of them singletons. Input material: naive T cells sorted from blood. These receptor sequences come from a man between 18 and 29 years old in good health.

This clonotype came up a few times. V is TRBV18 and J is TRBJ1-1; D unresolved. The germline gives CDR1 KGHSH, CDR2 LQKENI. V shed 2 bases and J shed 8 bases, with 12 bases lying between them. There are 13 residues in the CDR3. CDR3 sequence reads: CASSPSHGLEAFF. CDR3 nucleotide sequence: TGTGCCAGCTCACCATCACACGGGCTGGAAGCTTTCTTT. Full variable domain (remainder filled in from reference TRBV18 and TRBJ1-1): NAGVMQNPRHLVRRRGQEARLRCSPMKGHSHVYWYRQLPEEGLKFMVYLQKENIIDESGMPKERFSAEFPKEGPSILRIQQVVRGDSAAYFCASSPSHGLEAFFGQGTRLTVV.

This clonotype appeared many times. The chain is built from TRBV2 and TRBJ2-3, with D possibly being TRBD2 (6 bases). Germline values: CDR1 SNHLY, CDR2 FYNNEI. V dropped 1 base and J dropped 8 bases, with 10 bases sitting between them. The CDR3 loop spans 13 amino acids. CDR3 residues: CASSEEKGGTQYF. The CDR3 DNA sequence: TGTGCCAGCAGTGAAGAGAAGGGAGGTACGCAGTATTTT.

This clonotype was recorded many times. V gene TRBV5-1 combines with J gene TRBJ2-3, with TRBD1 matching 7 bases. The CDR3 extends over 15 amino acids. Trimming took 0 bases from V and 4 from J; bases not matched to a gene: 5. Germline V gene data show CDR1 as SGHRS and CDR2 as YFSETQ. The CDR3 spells CASSLASDRSDTQYF. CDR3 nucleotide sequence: TGCGCCAGCAGCTTGGCCTCGGACAGGTCAGATACGCAGTATTTT.

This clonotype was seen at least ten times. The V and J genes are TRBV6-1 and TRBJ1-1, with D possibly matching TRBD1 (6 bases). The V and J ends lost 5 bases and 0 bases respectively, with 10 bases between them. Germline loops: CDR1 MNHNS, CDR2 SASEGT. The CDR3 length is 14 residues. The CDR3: CASSTGQLNTEAFF. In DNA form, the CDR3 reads TGTGCCAGCAGTACGGGACAACTGAACACTGAAGCTTTCTTT.

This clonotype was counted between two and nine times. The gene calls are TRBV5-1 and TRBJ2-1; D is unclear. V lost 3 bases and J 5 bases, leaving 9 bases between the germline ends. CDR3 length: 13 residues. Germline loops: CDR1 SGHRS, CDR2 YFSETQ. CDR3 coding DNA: TGCGCCAGCAGCTCCGCGGCGGACAATGAGCAGTTCTTC. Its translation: CASSSAADNEQFF. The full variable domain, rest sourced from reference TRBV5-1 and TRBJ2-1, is KAGVTQTPRYLIKTRGQQVTLSCSPISGHRSVSWYQQTPGQGLQFLFEYFSETQRNKGNFPGRFSGRQFSNSRSEMNVSTLELGDSALYLCASSSAADNEQFFGPGTRLTVL.

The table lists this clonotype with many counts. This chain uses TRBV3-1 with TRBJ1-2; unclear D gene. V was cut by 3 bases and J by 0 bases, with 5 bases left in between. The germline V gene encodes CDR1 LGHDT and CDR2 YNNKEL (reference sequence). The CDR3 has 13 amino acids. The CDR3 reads CASSQKANYGYTF. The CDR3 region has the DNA TGTGCCAGCAGCCAGAAAGCTAACTATGGCTACACCTTC.

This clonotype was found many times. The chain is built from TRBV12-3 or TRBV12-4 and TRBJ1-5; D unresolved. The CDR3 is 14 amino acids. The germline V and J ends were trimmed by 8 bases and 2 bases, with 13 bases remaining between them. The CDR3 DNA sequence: TGTGCCAGCCAGACCCGGGGAGGCAATCAGCCCCAGCATTTT. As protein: CASQTRGGNQPQHF.

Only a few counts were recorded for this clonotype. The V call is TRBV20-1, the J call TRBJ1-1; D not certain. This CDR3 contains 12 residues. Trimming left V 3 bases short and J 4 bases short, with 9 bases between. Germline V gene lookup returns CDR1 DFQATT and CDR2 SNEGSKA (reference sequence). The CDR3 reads CSASLGGTEAFF. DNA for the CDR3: TGCAGTGCTAGTTTAGGAGGCACTGAAGCTTTCTTT.

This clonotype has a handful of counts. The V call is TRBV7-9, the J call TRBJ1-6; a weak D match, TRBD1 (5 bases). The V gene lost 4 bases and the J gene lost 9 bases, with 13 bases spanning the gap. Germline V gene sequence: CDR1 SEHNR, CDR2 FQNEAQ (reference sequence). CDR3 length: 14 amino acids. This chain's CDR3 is CASSSGTDTSPLHF. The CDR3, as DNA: TGTGCCAGCAGCTCCGGGACCGATACTTCACCCCTCCACTTT.

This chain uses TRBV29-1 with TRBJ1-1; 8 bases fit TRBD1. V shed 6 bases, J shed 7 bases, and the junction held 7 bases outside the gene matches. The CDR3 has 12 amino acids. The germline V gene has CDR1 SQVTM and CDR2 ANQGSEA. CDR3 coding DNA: TGCAGCGTAATAATTGGACAGGGTGAAGCTTTCTTT. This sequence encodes CSVIIGQGEAFF. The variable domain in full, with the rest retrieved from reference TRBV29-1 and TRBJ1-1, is SAVISQKPSRDICQRGTSLTIQCQVDSQVTMMFWYRQQPGQSLTLIATANQGSEATYESGFVIDKFPISRPNLTFSTLTVSNMSPEDSSIYLCSVIIGQGEAFFGQGTRLTVV.

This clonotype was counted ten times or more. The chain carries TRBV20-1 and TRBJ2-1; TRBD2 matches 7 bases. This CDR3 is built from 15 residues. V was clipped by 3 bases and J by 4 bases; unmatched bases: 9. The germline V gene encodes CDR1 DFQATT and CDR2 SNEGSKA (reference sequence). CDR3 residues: CSASVGRTPYNEQFF. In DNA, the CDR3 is TGCAGTGCTAGCGTCGGGAGGACACCATACAATGAGCAGTTCTTC.

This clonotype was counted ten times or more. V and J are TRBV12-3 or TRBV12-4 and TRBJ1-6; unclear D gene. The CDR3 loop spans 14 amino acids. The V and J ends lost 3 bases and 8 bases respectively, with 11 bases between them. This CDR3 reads CASSFFERDSPLHF. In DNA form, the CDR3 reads TGTGCCAGCAGTTTCTTCGAGCGGGATTCACCCCTCCACTTT.

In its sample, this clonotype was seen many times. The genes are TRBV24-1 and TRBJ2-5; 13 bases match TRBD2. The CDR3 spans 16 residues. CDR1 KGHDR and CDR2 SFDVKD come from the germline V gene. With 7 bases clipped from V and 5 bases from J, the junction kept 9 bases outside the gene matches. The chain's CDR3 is CATSAPRLAGGETQYF. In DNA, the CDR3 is TGTGCCACCAGCGCTCCTCGACTAGCGGGAGGCGAGACCCAGTACTTC.

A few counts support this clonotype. The DNA for the CDR3 is TGTGCCAGCAGCTTAACCGGACAGGGTGAGGCTTTCTTT. This sequence encodes CASSLTGQGEAFF. This sequence joins TRBV11-2 and TRBJ1-1, with 8 bases fitting TRBD1. The CDR3 consists of 13 residues. J gave up 11 bases and V 2 bases, and 7 bases lay outside the gene matches. The V gene's germline CDR1 is SGHAT and CDR2 FQNNGV. Complete variable domain (other parts from reference TRBV11-2 and TRBJ1-1): EAGVAQSPRYKIIEKRQSVAFWCNPISGHATLYWYQQILGQGPKLLIQFQNNGVVDDSQLPKDRFSAERLKGVDSTLKIQPAKLEDSAVYLCASSLTGQGEAFFGQGTRLTVV.

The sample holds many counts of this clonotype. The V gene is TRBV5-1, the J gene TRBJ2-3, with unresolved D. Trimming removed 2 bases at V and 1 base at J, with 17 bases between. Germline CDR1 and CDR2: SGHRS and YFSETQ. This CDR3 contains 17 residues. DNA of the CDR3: TGCGCCAGCAGCTTCCCCGTTGGGGTTGGACGCACAGATACGCAGTATTTT. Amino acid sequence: CASSFPVGVGRTDTQYF.

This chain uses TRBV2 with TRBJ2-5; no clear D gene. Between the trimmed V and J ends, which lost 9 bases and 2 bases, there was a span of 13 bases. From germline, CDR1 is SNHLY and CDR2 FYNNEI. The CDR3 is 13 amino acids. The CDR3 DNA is TGTGCCAGTGACGACCCGCATCAAGAGACCCAGTACTTC. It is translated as CASDDPHQETQYF.

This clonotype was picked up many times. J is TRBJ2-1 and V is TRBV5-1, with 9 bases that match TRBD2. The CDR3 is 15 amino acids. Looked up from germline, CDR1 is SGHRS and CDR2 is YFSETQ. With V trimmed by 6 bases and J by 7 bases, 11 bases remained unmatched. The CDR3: CASTHLAGGENEQFF. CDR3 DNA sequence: TGCGCCAGCACCCATCTGGCGGGGGGGGAGAATGAGCAGTTCTTC. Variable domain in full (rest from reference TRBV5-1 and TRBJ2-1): KAGVTQTPRYLIKTRGQQVTLSCSPISGHRSVSWYQQTPGQGLQFLFEYFSETQRNKGNFPGRFSGRQFSNSRSEMNVSTLELGDSALYLCASTHLAGGENEQFFGPGTRLTVL.

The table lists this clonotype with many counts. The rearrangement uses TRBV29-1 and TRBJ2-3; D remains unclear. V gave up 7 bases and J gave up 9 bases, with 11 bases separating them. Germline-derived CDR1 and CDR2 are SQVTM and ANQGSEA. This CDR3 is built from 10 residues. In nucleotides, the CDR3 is TGCAGCGGCTCCAGTGTCACGCAGTATTTT. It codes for CSGSSVTQYF.

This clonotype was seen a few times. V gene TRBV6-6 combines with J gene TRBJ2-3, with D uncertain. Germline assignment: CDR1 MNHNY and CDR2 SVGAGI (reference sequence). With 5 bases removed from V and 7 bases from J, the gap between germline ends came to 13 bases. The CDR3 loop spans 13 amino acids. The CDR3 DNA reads TGTGCCAGCAGTACCGGTGGGATTTATACGCAGTATTTT. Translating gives CASSTGGIYTQYF.

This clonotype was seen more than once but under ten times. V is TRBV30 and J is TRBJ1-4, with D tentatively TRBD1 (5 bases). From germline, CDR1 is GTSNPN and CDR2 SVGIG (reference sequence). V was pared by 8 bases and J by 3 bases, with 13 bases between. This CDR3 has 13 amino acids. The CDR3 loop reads CAMTGTANEKLFF. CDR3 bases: TGTGCCATGACCGGGACGGCTAATGAAAAACTGTTTTTT.

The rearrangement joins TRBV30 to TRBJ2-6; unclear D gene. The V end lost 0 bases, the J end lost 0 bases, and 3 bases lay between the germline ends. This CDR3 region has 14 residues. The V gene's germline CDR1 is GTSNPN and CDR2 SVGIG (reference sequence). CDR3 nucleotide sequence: TGTGCCTGGAGTGTCGTCTCTGGGGCCAACGTCCTGACTTTC. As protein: CAWSVVSGANVLTF.

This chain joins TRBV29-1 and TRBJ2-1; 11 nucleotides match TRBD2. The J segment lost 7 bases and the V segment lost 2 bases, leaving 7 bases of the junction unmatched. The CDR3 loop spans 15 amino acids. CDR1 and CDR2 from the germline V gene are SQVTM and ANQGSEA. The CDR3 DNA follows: TGCAGCGTTGAATCGGGACTAGCGGAGGGAAATGAGCAGTTCTTC. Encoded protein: CSVESGLAEGNEQFF.

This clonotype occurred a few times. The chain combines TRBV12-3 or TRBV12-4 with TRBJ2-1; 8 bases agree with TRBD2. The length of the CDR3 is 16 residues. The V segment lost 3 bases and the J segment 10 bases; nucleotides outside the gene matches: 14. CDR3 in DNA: TGTGCCAGCAGTTTGTCGAGGACTAGCAGTGGAGAAGAGCAGTTCTTC. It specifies CASSLSRTSSGEEQFF.

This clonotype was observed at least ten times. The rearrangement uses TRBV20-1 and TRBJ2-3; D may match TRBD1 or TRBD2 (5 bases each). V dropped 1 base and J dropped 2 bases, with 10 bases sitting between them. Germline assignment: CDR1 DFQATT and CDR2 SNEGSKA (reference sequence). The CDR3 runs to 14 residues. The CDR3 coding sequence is TGCAGTGCTAGAGCCGGGGCATCCACAGATACGCAGTATTTT. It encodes CSARAGASTDTQYF.

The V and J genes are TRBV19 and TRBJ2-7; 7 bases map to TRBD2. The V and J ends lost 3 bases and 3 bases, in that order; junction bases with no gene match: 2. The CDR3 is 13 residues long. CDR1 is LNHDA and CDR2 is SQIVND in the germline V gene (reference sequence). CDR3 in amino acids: CASSMAGDYEQYF. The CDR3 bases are TGTGCCAGTAGTATGGCGGGAGACTACGAGCAGTACTTC.

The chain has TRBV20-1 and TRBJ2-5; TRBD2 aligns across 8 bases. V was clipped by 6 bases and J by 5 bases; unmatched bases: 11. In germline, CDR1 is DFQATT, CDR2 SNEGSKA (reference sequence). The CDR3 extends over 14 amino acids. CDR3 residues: CSASPGLGGETQYF. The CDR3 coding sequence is TGCAGTGCCTCGCCGGGACTAGGGGGGGAGACCCAGTACTTC.